This TCR beta chain derives from a study of cytomegalovirus exposure and HLA in healthy donors. Notes on the study in general: The CMV antigen specificity of a few CMV-associated chains was confirmed through in vitro analysis.

This clone was counted once. Its antigen is as yet unknown. The PCR employed 60 Vbeta primers together with 13 Jbeta primers. Sequencing used immunoSEQ multiplex PCR; TCRdb keeps in-frame clones, though not all of them. The sample contains about 130,000 clones, about 78% of which appear only once. The CDR3 extends over 18 amino acids. V lost 4 bases, J lost 0 bases, and 6 bases stayed unmatched. Germline V gives CDR1 SGHDN, CDR2 FVKESK. This TCR was recovered from a human donor in good health. This rearrangement joins TRBV14 to TRBJ2-3; 14 nucleotides agree with TRBD2. Source material: PBMCs. CDR3 in DNA: TGTGCCAGCAGCCGCCCTGGACTAGCGGGGGGAAGCACAGATACGCAGTATTTT. This gives the protein CASSRPGLAGGSTDTQYF.